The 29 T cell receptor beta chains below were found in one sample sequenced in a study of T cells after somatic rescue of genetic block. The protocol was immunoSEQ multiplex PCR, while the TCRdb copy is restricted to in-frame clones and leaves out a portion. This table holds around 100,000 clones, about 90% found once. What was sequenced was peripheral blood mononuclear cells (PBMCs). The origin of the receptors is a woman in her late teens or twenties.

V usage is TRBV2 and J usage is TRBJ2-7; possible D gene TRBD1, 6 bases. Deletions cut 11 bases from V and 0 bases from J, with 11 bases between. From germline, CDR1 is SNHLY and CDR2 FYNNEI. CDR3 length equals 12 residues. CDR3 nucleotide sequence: TGTGCCTATCAGGGGAGCTCCTACGAGCAGTACTTC. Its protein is CAYQGSSYEQYF. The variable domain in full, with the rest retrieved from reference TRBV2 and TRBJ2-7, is EPEVTQTPSHQVTQMGQEVILRCVPISNHLYFYWYRQILGQKVEFLVSFYNNEISEKSEIFDDQFSVERPDGSNFTLKIRSTKLEDSAMYFCAYQGSSYEQYFGPGTRLTVT.

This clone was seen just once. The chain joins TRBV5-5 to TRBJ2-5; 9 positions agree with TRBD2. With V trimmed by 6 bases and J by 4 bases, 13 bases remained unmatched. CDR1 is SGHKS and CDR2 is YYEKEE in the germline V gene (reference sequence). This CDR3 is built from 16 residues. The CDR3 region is CASTPRGGVVGETQYF. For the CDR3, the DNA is TGTGCCAGCACCCCGCGGGGGGGAGTAGTGGGAGAGACCCAGTACTTC.

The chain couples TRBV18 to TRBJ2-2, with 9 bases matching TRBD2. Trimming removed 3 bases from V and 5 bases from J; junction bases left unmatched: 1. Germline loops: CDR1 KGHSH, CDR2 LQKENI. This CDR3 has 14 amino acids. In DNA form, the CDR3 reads TGTGCCAGCTCACCCCTAGCGGGAACCGGGGAGCTGTTTTTT. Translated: CASSPLAGTGELFF.

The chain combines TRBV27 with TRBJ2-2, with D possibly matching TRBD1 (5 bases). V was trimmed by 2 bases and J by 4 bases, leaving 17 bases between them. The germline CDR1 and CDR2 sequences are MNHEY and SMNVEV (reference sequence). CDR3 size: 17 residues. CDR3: CASSLPAGSLGTGELFF. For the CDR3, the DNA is TGTGCCAGCAGTTTACCTGCAGGGTCGTTAGGCACCGGGGAGCTGTTTTTT.

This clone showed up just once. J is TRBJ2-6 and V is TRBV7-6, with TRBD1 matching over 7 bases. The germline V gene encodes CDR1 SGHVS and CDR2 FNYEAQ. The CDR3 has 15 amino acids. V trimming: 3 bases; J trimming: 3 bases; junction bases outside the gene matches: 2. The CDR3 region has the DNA TGTGCCAGCAGCTTTGACAGGGTTGGGGCCAACGTCCTGACTTTC. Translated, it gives CASSFDRVGANVLTF.

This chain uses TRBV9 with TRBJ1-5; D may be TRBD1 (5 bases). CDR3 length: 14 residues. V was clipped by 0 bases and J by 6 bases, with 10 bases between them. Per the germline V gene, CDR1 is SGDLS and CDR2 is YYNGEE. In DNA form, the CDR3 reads TGTGCCAGCAGCGTAGGCAGGGAAGCTCAGCCCCAGCATTTT. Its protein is CASSVGREAQPQHF.

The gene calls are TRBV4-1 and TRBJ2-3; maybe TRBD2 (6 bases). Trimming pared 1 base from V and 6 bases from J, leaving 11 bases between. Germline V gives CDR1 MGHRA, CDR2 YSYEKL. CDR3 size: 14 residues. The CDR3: CASSQAGDPDTQYF. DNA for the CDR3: TGCGCCAGCAGCCAAGCGGGGGACCCCGATACGCAGTATTTT.

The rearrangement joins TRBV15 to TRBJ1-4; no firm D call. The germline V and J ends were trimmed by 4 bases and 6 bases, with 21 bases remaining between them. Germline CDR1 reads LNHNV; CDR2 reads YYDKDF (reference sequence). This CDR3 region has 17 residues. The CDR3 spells CATSTRPYTLSDEKLFF. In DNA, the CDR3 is TGTGCCACCAGCACCCGGCCCTACACTCTCTCTGATGAAAAACTGTTTTTT.

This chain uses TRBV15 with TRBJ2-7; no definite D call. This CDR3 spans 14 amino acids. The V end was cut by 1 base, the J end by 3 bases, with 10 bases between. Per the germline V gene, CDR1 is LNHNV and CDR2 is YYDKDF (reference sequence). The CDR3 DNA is TGTGCCACCAGCAGAGGGCTGACCGACTACGAGCAGTACTTC. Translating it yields CATSRGLTDYEQYF.

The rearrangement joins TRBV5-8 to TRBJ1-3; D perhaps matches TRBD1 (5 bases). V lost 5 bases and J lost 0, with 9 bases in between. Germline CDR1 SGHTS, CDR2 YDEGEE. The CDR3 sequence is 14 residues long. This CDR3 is CASRRDYSGNTIYF. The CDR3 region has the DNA TGTGCCAGCAGACGGGACTACTCTGGAAACACCATATATTTT. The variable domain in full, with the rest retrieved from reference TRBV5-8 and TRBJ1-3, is EAGVTQSPTHLIKTRGQQATLRCSPISGHTSVYWYQQALGLGLQFLLWYDEGEERNRGNFPPRFSGRQFPNYSSELNVNALELEDSALYLCASRRDYSGNTIYFGEGSWLTVV.

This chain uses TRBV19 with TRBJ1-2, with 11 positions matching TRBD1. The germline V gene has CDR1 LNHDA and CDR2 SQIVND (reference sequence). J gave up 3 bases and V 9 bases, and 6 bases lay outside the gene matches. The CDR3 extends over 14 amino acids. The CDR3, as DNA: TGTGCCAGCAACCCGGGACAGGGGGACTATGGCTACACCTTC. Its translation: CASNPGQGDYGYTF.

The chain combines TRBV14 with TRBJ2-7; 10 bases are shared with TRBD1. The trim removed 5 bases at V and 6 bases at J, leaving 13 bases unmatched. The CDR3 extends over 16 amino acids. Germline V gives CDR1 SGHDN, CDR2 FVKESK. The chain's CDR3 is CASSLISGTGAREQYF. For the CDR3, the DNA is TGTGCCAGCAGCTTAATATCTGGGACAGGGGCACGCGAGCAGTACTTC.

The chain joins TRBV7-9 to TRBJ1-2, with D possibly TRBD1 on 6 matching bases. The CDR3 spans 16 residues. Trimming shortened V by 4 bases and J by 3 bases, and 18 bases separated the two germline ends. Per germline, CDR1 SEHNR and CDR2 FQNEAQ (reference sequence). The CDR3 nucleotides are TGTGCCAGCAGCTCCCAGACAGGCCCAGTGGACTATGGCTACACCTTC. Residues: CASSSQTGPVDYGYTF.

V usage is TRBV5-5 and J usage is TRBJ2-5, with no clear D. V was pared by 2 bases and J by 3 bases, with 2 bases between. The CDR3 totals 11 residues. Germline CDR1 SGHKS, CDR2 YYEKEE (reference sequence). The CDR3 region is CASSFKETQYF. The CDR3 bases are TGTGCCAGCAGCTTTAAAGAGACCCAGTACTTC.

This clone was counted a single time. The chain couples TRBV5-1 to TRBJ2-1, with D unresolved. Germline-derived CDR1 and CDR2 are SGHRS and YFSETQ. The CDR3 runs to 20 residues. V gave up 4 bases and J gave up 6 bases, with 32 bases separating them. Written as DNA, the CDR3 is TGCGCCAGCAGCCGCTCAGGCACCCCTGGGGTCCCCTCCTTTGGCAATGAGCAGTTCTTC. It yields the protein CASSRSGTPGVPSFGNEQFF.

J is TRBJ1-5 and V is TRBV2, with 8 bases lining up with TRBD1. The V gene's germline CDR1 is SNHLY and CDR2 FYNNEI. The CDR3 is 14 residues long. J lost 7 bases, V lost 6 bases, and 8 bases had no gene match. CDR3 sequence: CASRDQGAGQPQHF. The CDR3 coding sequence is TGTGCCAGCAGGGACCAGGGGGCAGGGCAGCCCCAGCATTTT.

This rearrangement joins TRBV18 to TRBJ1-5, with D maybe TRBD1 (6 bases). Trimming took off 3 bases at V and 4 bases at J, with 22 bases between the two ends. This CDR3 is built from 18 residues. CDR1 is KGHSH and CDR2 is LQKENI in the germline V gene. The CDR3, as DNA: TGTGCCAGCTCACCCTTACCGCCCCGGGACACGGGAAATCAGCCCCAGCATTTT. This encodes CASSPLPPRDTGNQPQHF.

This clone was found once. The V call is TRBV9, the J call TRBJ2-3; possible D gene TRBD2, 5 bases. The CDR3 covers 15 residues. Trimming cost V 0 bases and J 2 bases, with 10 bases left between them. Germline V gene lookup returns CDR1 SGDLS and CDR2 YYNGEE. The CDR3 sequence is CASSVDLADTDTQYF. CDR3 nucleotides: TGTGCCAGCAGCGTAGACCTAGCCGACACAGATACGCAGTATTTT.

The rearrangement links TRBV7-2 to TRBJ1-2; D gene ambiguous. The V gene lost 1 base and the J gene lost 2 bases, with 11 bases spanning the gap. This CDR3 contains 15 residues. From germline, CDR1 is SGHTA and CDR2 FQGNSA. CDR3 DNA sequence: TGTGCCAGCAGCTTAGAACCAGCGCCGAACTATGGCTACACCTTC. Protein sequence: CASSLEPAPNYGYTF.

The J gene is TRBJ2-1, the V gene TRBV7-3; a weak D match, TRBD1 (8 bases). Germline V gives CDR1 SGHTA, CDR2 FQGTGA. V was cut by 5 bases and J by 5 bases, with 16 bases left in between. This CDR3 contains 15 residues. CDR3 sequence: CASSPQGGSHNEQFF. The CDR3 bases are TGTGCCAGCAGCCCACAGGGGGGGAGTCACAATGAGCAGTTCTTC.

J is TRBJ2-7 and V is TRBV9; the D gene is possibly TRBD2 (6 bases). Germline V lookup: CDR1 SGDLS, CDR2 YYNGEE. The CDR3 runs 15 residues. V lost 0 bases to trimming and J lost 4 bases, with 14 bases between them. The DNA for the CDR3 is TGTGCCAGCAGCGTAGAAGTAACTAGCACATACGAGCAGTACTTC. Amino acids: CASSVEVTSTYEQYF.

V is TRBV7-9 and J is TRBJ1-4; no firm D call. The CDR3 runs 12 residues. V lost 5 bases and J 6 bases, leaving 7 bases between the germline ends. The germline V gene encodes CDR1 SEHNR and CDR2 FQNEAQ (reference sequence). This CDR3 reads CASSPGYEKLFF. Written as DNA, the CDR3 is TGTGCCAGCAGCCCTGGGTATGAAAAACTGTTTTTT.

CDR3 in DNA: TGCGCCAGCAGCTTGGAAGGGGTGGGTTCACCCCTCCACTTT. As protein: CASSLEGVGSPLHF. The chain couples TRBV5-1 to TRBJ1-6; D perhaps matches TRBD1 (5 bases). Germline V gene sequence: CDR1 SGHRS, CDR2 YFSETQ. V lost 0 bases to trimming and J lost 9 bases, with 10 bases between them. The CDR3 runs to 14 residues. Full variable domain (remainder filled in from reference TRBV5-1 and TRBJ1-6): KAGVTQTPRYLIKTRGQQVTLSCSPISGHRSVSWYQQTPGQGLQFLFEYFSETQRNKGNFPGRFSGRQFSNSRSEMNVSTLELGDSALYLCASSLEGVGSPLHFGNGTRLTVT.

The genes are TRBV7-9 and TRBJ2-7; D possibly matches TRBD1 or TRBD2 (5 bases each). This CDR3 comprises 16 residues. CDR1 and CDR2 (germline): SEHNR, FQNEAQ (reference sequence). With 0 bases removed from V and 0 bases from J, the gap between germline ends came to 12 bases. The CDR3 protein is CASSLARGHTSYEQYF. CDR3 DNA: TGTGCCAGCAGCTTAGCCCGGGGCCATACCTCCTACGAGCAGTACTTC.

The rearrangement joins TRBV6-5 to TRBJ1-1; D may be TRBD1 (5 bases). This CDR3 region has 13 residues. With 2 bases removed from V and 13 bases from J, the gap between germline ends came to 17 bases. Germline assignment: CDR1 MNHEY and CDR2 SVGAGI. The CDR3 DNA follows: TGTGCCAGCAGTTACACGGGACTGAGGGGAATTTTCTTT. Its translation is CASSYTGLRGIFF.

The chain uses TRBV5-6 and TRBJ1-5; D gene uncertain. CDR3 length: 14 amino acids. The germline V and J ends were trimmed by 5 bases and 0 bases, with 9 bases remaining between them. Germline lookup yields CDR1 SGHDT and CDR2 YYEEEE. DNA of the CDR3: TGTGCCAGCAGGACAAGCCATAGCAATCAGCCCCAGCATTTT. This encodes CASRTSHSNQPQHF. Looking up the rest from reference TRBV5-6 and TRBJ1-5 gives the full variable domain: DAGVTQSPTHLIKTRGQQVTLRCSPKSGHDTVSWYQQALGQGPQFIFQYYEEEERQRGNFPDRFSGHQFPNYSSELNVNALLLGDSALYLCASRTSHSNQPQHFGDGTRLSIL.

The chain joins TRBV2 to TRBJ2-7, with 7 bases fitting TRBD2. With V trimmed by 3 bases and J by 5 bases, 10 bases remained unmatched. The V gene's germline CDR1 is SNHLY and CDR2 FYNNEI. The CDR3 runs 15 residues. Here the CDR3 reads CASSEGGTLNHEQYF. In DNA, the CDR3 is TGTGCCAGCAGTGAGGGGGGGACCCTAAACCACGAGCAGTACTTC. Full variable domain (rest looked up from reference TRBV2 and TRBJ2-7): EPEVTQTPSHQVTQMGQEVILRCVPISNHLYFYWYRQILGQKVEFLVSFYNNEISEKSEIFDDQFSVERPDGSNFTLKIRSTKLEDSAMYFCASSEGGTLNHEQYFGPGTRLTVT.

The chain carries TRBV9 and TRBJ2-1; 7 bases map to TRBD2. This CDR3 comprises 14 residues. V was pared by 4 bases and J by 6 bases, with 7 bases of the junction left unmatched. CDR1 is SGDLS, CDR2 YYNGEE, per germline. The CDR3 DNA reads TGTGCCAGCAGCCGAGCGGGGCTGCGCAATGAGCAGTTCTTC. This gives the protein CASSRAGLRNEQFF. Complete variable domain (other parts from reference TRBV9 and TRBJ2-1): DSGVTQTPKHLITATGQRVTLRCSPRSGDLSVYWYQQSLDQGLQFLIQYYNGEERAKGNILERFSAQQFPDLHSELNLSSLELGDSALYFCASSRAGLRNEQFFGPGTRLTVL.

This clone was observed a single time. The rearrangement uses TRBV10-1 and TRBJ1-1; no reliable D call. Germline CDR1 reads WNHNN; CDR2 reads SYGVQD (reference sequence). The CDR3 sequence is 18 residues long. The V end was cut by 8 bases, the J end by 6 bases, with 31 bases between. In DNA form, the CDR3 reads TGCGCCAGCGAACCCACTCGAGTTGTCAAGGGCCTAAGCTCTGAAGCTTTCTTT. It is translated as CASEPTRVVKGLSSEAFF.